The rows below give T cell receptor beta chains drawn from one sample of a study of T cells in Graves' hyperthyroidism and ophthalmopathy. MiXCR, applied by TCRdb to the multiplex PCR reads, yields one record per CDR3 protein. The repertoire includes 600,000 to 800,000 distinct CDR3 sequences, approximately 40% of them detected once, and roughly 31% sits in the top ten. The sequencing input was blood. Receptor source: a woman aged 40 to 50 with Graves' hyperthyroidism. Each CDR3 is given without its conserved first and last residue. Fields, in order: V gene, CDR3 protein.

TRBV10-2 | ASRDSSSETQY
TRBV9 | ASSLGNLGEQY
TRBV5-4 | ASSLWTESRGELF
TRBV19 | ASSREAGNTYEQY
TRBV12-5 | ASGLVAGYYGYT
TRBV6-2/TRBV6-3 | ASSPETGASYEQY
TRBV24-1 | ATMAGGETDTQY
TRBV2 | ASSRSGTGGEQY
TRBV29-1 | SVEPASGRNEQF
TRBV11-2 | ASSFVIQETQY
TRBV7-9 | ASSFGLGASYT
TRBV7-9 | ASSPPRDGYT
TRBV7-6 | AVKGLGENTGELF
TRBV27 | ASSSQGTGEKLF
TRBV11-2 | ASSPRDPTLDTQY
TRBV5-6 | ASSQKGAPGQPQH
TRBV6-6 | ASSLQVEVGSPLH
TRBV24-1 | ATSDSSRFADGSQH
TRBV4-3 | ASSQTMGNTIY
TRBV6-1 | ASALTGSHEQY
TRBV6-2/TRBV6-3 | ASRPGRANTGELF
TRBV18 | ASNRARNQPQH
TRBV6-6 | ASRETWGNQPQH
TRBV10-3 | AITASGSYEQY
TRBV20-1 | SAGPGTSEGLGGYT
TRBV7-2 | ASSHYQGLGGYT
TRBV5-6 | ASSYGLEPAEQY
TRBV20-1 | SAPRDTNTGELF
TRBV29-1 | SLGVGEETQY
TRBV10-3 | AISAGGRDQETQY
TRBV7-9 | ASSLGTGRPLH
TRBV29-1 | SVEVNTETQY
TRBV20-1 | SAREGSDYEQY
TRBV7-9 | ASSQGQRPYYGYT
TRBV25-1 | ASSDVGGPYEQY
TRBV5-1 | ASSSLAGEWAGELF